The 27 T cell receptor beta chains below all came from one sample that was sequenced in a study of spatial heterogeneity in lung cancer. Time point specified: sample taken at primary tumor resection. The study sequenced unsorted whole RNA from tumor, nontumor lung or frozen PBMC. TCRdb processed the 5' RACE reads anew with MiXCR; each CDR3 protein has one entry. The repertoire holds more than 30,000 distinct CDR3 sequences, with around 5.8% as singletons. The source material was PBMCs, sampled at surgery. These receptors were obtained from a male donor with early-stage non-small cell lung cancer.

In its sample, this clonotype was seen many times. The gene calls are TRBV7-9 and TRBJ2-7; no clear D gene. CDR1 and CDR2 (germline): SEHNR, FQNEAQ (reference sequence). Trimming removed 1 base from V and 6 bases from J, with 7 bases in between. The CDR3 is 12 residues long. In nucleotides, the CDR3 is TGTGCCAGCAGCTTAGACAAATTCGAGCAGTACTTC. Amino acid sequence: CASSLDKFEQYF.

This clonotype was seen ten or more times. The J gene is TRBJ2-1, the V gene TRBV14; TRBD1 aligns across 7 bases. Losses at the gene ends were 6 bases for V and 1 base for J; bases not matched to a gene: 6. The CDR3 totals 15 residues. The germline CDR1 and CDR2 sequences are SGHDN and FVKESK. In DNA, the CDR3 is TGTGCCAGCAGACCTACAGGGGTATCCTACAATGAGCAGTTCTTC. Translated: CASRPTGVSYNEQFF.

There are many counts of this clonotype. The V call is TRBV6-5, the J call TRBJ2-7; TRBD2 agrees at 8 bases. Germline V gene data show CDR1 as MNHEY and CDR2 as SVGAGI. The length of the CDR3 is 15 residues. Trimming cost V 5 bases and J 1 base; bases outside gene matches: 7. CDR3 bases: TGTGCCAGCAGTCCCGGACTAGCATTTTCCTACGAGCAGTACTTC. It yields the protein CASSPGLAFSYEQYF.

The J gene is TRBJ2-1, the V gene TRBV20-1; no reliable D call. In germline, CDR1 is DFQATT, CDR2 SNEGSKA (reference sequence). This CDR3 has 15 amino acids. The ends were cut back, 0 bases at V and 1 base at J, with 10 bases in the middle. In nucleotides, the CDR3 is TGCAGTGCTAGAGAGGCGGCTGTTTCCTACAATGAGCAGTTCTTC. It translates to CSAREAAVSYNEQFF.

The chain is built from TRBV24-1 and TRBJ1-2, with TRBD1 matching 9 bases. The CDR3 sequence is 17 residues long. Germline CDR1 reads KGHDR; CDR2 reads SFDVKD. J lost 4 bases, V lost 2 bases, and 10 bases had no gene match. The CDR3 DNA follows: TGTGCCACCAGTGATTCACAAAGAACAGGGGGCACCTATGGCTACACCTTC. Translating gives CATSDSQRTGGTYGYTF.

In its sample, this clonotype was seen many times. The J gene is TRBJ2-5, the V gene TRBV28; 8 positions match TRBD1. J lost 5 bases, V lost 10 bases, and 9 bases had no gene match. CDR3 length: 13 amino acids. CDR1 MDHEN and CDR2 SYDVKM come from the germline V gene. Here the CDR3 DNA reads TGTGCCACTTCCCCGGGACAGGAGGAGACCCAGTACTTC. This translates into CATSPGQEETQYF.

The chain is built from TRBV2 and TRBJ2-7; 7 nucleotides match TRBD1. The V gene's germline CDR1 is SNHLY and CDR2 FYNNEI. Germline trimming cut 4 bases from V and 1 base from J; bases unmatched to any gene: 4. The CDR3 totals 14 residues. The DNA for the CDR3 is TGTGCCAGCAGTGGACAGGGACGATCCTACGAGCAGTACTTC. It yields the protein CASSGQGRSYEQYF. Combining the CDR3 with reference TRBV2 and TRBJ2-7 gives the whole variable domain EPEVTQTPSHQVTQMGQEVILRCVPISNHLYFYWYRQILGQKVEFLVSFYNNEISEKSEIFDDQFSVERPDGSNFTLKIRSTKLEDSAMYFCASSGQGRSYEQYFGPGTRLTVT.

This clonotype was counted a few times. The chain has TRBV7-2 and TRBJ2-1; the D gene is possibly TRBD1 (6 bases). V was cut by 1 base and J by 4 bases, with 11 bases left in between. Looked up from germline, CDR1 is SGHTA and CDR2 is FQGNSA. The CDR3 is made up of 15 amino acids. CDR3 nucleotide sequence: TGTGCCAGCAGCTTAGGGTGGGGGCCATACAATGAGCAGTTCTTC. This sequence encodes CASSLGWGPYNEQFF.

At least ten counts were recorded for this clonotype. This sequence joins TRBV5-5 and TRBJ2-6; D is uncertain. Germline values: CDR1 SGHKS, CDR2 YYEKEE (reference sequence). The CDR3 runs to 16 residues. The V end was cut by 0 bases, the J end by 0 bases, with 7 bases between. In DNA, the CDR3 is TGTGCCAGCAGCTTGGCCCACCTCTCTGGGGCCAACGTCCTGACTTTC. As protein: CASSLAHLSGANVLTF.

For this clonotype: A much larger clone sits a single nucleotide away, making a read error possible. The J gene is TRBJ1-5, the V gene TRBV18; TRBD1 agrees at 7 bases. Germline V CDR1 and CDR2: KGHSH, LQKENI. J was trimmed by 3 bases and V by 2 bases; bases with no gene match: 7. The CDR3 loop spans 16 amino acids. The CDR3 DNA reads TGTGCCAGCTCACCAAATGCAGGGGGTAACAATCAGCCCCAGCATTTT. Residues: CASSPNAGGNNQPQHF.

This clonotype has ten or more counts. V gene TRBV12-3 or TRBV12-4 combines with J gene TRBJ2-4; possible D gene TRBD1, 5 bases. V was shortened by 5 bases and J by 2 bases, with 13 bases between the two germline ends. The CDR3 is 15 amino acids. The CDR3 nucleotides are TGTGCCAGCAGTCCCTTGGGGCAATCCAAAAACATTCAGTACTTC. Translated, it gives CASSPLGQSKNIQYF.

This clonotype was counted at least ten times. The rearrangement uses TRBV5-1 and TRBJ2-3, with TRBD1 matching 9 bases. The CDR3 extends over 16 amino acids. CDR1 and CDR2 from the germline V gene are SGHRS and YFSETQ. The trim removed 5 bases at V and 0 bases at J, leaving 7 bases unmatched. CDR3: CASRGTGLPSTDTQYF. The CDR3 DNA reads as TGCGCCAGCAGGGGGACAGGGCTACCCAGCACAGATACGCAGTATTTT.

Many counts were recorded for this clonotype. This chain uses TRBV19 with TRBJ2-2, with 9 bases fitting TRBD2. Germline values: CDR1 LNHDA, CDR2 SQIVND (reference sequence). With V trimmed by 4 bases and J by 0 bases, 0 bases remained unmatched. This CDR3 is built from 15 residues. The CDR3: CASSTSGANTGELFF. CDR3 sequence (DNA): TGTGCCAGTAGTACTAGCGGGGCGAACACCGGGGAGCTGTTTTTT.

This clonotype was counted ten times or more. This rearrangement joins TRBV5-1 to TRBJ2-5, with 7 nucleotides matching TRBD2. This CDR3 is 14 amino acids long. Losses at the gene ends were 0 bases for V and 5 bases for J; bases not matched to a gene: 4. CDR1 is SGHRS, CDR2 YFSETQ, per germline. The CDR3 reads CASSLGLASETQYF. The CDR3 DNA follows: TGCGCCAGCAGCTTGGGACTAGCAAGTGAGACCCAGTACTTC.

In this sample, this clonotype turned up many times. This rearrangement joins TRBV11-3 to TRBJ2-3; maybe TRBD2 (7 bases). The germline V and J ends were trimmed by 5 bases and 6 bases, with 18 bases remaining between them. The CDR3 is 15 residues long. CDR1 is SGHNT, CDR2 YENEEA, per germline. CDR3 loop: CASSPPGGHMDTQYF. CDR3 nucleotide sequence: TGTGCCAGCAGCCCCCCCGGGGGGCACATGGATACGCAGTATTTT.

This clonotype was observed many times. V and J are TRBV5-4 and TRBJ1-4, with D uncertain. The V end was cut by 4 bases, the J end by 8 bases, with 12 bases between. The germline V gene has CDR1 SGHNT and CDR2 YYREEE (reference sequence). This CDR3 is built from 13 residues. The CDR3 DNA follows: TGTGCCAGCAGCCCCGGACGGAGGGAAAAACTGTTTTTT. Residues: CASSPGRREKLFF.

This clonotype was picked up a small number of times. This chain uses TRBV18 with TRBJ2-1, with D perhaps being TRBD1 or TRBD2 (5 bases each). Trimming removed 1 base from V and 3 bases from J, with 10 bases in between. This CDR3 spans 15 amino acids. The germline V gene encodes CDR1 KGHSH and CDR2 LQKENI. CDR3 residues: CASSPRDPYYNEQFF. CDR3 sequence (DNA): TGTGCCAGCTCACCACGGGACCCGTACTACAATGAGCAGTTCTTC.

This clonotype was counted many times. As DNA, the CDR3 is TGTGCCAGCAGCTCCCGGGACGGAGGCGCTCAGCCCCAGCATTTT. This translates into CASSSRDGGAQPQHF. The chain joins TRBV9 to TRBJ1-5; D is perhaps TRBD1 (5 bases). The V end was cut by 4 bases, the J end by 6 bases, with 17 bases between. The CDR3 contains 15 residues. CDR1 is SGDLS and CDR2 is YYNGEE in the germline V gene.

In this sample, this clonotype turned up a few times. The genes are TRBV5-1 and TRBJ2-7; 12 bases are shared with TRBD2. The CDR3 is 16 amino acids. V dropped 2 bases and J dropped 0; count of bases not matched to a gene: 3. The germline CDR1 and CDR2 sequences are SGHRS and YFSETQ. As DNA, the CDR3 is TGCGCCAGCAGCTTTCAGACTAGCGGGGGCTCCTACGAGCAGTACTTC. It specifies CASSFQTSGGSYEQYF.

This clonotype turned up a few times. The V and J genes are TRBV10-2 and TRBJ2-1; 9 nucleotides agree with TRBD2. V was pared by 5 bases and J by 4 bases, with 3 bases of the junction left unmatched. The V gene's germline CDR1 is WSHSY and CDR2 SAAADI. The CDR3 has 14 amino acids. The CDR3 bases are TGCGCCAGCAGTAGCGGGGGGTCATACAATGAGCAGTTCTTC. Translation gives CASSSGGSYNEQFF.

This clonotype has ten or more counts. The gene calls are TRBV20-1 and TRBJ1-3, with D possibly TRBD1 on 5 matching bases. CDR1 and CDR2 (germline): DFQATT, SNEGSKA (reference sequence). The CDR3 is 12 residues long. The V end was cut by 3 bases, the J end by 4 bases, with 7 bases between. CDR3 DNA sequence: TGCAGTGCTAGGACAGTCGGAAACACCATATATTTT. It specifies CSARTVGNTIYF.

This clonotype was observed at least ten times. This rearrangement joins TRBV27 to TRBJ1-6; no firm D call. V was pared by 7 bases and J by 8 bases, with 6 bases between. CDR1 MNHEY and CDR2 SMNVEV come from the germline V gene (reference sequence). This CDR3 contains 11 residues. CDR3 sequence (DNA): TGTGCCAGCACTTACTATTCACCCCTCCACTTT. It yields the protein CASTYYSPLHF.

This clonotype occurred many times. The V call is TRBV7-9, the J call TRBJ1-1; 8 bases are a match to TRBD1. The CDR3 is 15 amino acids. Trimming removed 4 bases from V and 5 bases from J; junction bases left unmatched: 9. Germline V gives CDR1 SEHNR, CDR2 FQNEAQ (reference sequence). The CDR3 protein is CASSSTQGALTEAFF. CDR3 coding DNA: TGTGCCAGCAGCTCCACCCAGGGGGCGCTTACTGAAGCTTTCTTT.

In its sample, this clonotype was seen many times. The chain uses TRBV18 and TRBJ2-7; 8 bases agree with TRBD1. The germline gives CDR1 KGHSH, CDR2 LQKENI. This CDR3 has 15 residues. Losses at the gene ends were 5 bases for V and 3 bases for J; bases not matched to a gene: 9. The CDR3 loop reads CASSTGTGSLYEQYF. CDR3 nucleotide sequence: TGTGCCAGCTCAACCGGGACAGGTTCCCTCTACGAGCAGTACTTC.

This clonotype showed up many times. This sequence joins TRBV20-1 and TRBJ2-7; TRBD1 matches 11 bases. V trimming: 3 bases; J trimming: 6 bases; junction bases outside the gene matches: 10. Germline values: CDR1 DFQATT, CDR2 SNEGSKA (reference sequence). The CDR3 loop spans 15 amino acids. The chain's CDR3 is CSARSGTGGLFEQYF. CDR3 in DNA: TGCAGTGCTAGGAGTGGGACAGGGGGTTTGTTCGAGCAGTACTTC.

In the case of this clonotype: One end of the junction does not line up with germline, which may come from a read error. The rearrangement joins TRBV5-4 to TRBJ1-3; 7 positions agree with TRBD1. CDR3 length: 15 residues. Germline V gene data show CDR1 as SGHNT and CDR2 as YYREEE (reference sequence). This CDR3 reads CASSVQGGTGTTIYF. Written as DNA, the CDR3 is TGTGCCAGCAGCGTGCAGGGGGGGACTGGAACCACCATATATTTT.

This clonotype has at least ten counts. The rearrangement links TRBV10-3 to TRBJ2-1, with TRBD1 as a possible D gene (5 bases). Trimming took 4 bases from V and 4 from J, leaving 8 bases between them. The germline V gene has CDR1 ENHRY and CDR2 SYGVKD. There are 13 residues in the CDR3. CDR3 loop: CAISGGGYNEQFF. DNA of the CDR3: TGTGCCATCAGTGGGGGCGGATACAATGAGCAGTTCTTC.